The sequence of this T cell receptor beta chain was determined in a study of cytomegalovirus exposure and HLA in healthy donors. As for the study in general: Genotyping showed 81% of 350 to 400 donors falling in the Caucasian-associated ancestry cluster. Study-level findings and limits: In all likelihood, a cluster of highly shared sequence variants was a sequencing artifact. Associated with cytomegalovirus, according to the listing, were 150 to 200 TCR beta chains.

The primer mix had 60 Vbeta and 13 Jbeta primers. Original analysis: Roughly 11 million shared chains were among the roughly 78 million unique TCR beta chains that a later analysis counted. Here immunoSEQ multiplex PCR was the method, and the copy in TCRdb shows in-frame clones only, minus some. That table is the source of V, J and clone size, and D and trimming were worked out from the DNA. This table has over 110,000 clones, approximately 78% appearing once. V shed 3 bases, J shed 8 bases, and the junction held 10 bases outside the gene matches. There are 15 residues in the CDR3. Per the germline V gene, CDR1 is KGHSH and CDR2 is LQKENI. A remark on this clone: No antigen is known for it.

The rearrangement uses TRBV18 and TRBJ2-3, with 8 nucleotides matching TRBD2. Specimen: PBMCs. The TCR originated in a woman in her thirties or forties in good health and CMV-seropositive. Written as DNA, the CDR3 is TGTGCCAGCTCACCGTCCGGACTAGCTGAGACTACGCAGTATTTT. It codes for CASSPSGLAETTQYF.